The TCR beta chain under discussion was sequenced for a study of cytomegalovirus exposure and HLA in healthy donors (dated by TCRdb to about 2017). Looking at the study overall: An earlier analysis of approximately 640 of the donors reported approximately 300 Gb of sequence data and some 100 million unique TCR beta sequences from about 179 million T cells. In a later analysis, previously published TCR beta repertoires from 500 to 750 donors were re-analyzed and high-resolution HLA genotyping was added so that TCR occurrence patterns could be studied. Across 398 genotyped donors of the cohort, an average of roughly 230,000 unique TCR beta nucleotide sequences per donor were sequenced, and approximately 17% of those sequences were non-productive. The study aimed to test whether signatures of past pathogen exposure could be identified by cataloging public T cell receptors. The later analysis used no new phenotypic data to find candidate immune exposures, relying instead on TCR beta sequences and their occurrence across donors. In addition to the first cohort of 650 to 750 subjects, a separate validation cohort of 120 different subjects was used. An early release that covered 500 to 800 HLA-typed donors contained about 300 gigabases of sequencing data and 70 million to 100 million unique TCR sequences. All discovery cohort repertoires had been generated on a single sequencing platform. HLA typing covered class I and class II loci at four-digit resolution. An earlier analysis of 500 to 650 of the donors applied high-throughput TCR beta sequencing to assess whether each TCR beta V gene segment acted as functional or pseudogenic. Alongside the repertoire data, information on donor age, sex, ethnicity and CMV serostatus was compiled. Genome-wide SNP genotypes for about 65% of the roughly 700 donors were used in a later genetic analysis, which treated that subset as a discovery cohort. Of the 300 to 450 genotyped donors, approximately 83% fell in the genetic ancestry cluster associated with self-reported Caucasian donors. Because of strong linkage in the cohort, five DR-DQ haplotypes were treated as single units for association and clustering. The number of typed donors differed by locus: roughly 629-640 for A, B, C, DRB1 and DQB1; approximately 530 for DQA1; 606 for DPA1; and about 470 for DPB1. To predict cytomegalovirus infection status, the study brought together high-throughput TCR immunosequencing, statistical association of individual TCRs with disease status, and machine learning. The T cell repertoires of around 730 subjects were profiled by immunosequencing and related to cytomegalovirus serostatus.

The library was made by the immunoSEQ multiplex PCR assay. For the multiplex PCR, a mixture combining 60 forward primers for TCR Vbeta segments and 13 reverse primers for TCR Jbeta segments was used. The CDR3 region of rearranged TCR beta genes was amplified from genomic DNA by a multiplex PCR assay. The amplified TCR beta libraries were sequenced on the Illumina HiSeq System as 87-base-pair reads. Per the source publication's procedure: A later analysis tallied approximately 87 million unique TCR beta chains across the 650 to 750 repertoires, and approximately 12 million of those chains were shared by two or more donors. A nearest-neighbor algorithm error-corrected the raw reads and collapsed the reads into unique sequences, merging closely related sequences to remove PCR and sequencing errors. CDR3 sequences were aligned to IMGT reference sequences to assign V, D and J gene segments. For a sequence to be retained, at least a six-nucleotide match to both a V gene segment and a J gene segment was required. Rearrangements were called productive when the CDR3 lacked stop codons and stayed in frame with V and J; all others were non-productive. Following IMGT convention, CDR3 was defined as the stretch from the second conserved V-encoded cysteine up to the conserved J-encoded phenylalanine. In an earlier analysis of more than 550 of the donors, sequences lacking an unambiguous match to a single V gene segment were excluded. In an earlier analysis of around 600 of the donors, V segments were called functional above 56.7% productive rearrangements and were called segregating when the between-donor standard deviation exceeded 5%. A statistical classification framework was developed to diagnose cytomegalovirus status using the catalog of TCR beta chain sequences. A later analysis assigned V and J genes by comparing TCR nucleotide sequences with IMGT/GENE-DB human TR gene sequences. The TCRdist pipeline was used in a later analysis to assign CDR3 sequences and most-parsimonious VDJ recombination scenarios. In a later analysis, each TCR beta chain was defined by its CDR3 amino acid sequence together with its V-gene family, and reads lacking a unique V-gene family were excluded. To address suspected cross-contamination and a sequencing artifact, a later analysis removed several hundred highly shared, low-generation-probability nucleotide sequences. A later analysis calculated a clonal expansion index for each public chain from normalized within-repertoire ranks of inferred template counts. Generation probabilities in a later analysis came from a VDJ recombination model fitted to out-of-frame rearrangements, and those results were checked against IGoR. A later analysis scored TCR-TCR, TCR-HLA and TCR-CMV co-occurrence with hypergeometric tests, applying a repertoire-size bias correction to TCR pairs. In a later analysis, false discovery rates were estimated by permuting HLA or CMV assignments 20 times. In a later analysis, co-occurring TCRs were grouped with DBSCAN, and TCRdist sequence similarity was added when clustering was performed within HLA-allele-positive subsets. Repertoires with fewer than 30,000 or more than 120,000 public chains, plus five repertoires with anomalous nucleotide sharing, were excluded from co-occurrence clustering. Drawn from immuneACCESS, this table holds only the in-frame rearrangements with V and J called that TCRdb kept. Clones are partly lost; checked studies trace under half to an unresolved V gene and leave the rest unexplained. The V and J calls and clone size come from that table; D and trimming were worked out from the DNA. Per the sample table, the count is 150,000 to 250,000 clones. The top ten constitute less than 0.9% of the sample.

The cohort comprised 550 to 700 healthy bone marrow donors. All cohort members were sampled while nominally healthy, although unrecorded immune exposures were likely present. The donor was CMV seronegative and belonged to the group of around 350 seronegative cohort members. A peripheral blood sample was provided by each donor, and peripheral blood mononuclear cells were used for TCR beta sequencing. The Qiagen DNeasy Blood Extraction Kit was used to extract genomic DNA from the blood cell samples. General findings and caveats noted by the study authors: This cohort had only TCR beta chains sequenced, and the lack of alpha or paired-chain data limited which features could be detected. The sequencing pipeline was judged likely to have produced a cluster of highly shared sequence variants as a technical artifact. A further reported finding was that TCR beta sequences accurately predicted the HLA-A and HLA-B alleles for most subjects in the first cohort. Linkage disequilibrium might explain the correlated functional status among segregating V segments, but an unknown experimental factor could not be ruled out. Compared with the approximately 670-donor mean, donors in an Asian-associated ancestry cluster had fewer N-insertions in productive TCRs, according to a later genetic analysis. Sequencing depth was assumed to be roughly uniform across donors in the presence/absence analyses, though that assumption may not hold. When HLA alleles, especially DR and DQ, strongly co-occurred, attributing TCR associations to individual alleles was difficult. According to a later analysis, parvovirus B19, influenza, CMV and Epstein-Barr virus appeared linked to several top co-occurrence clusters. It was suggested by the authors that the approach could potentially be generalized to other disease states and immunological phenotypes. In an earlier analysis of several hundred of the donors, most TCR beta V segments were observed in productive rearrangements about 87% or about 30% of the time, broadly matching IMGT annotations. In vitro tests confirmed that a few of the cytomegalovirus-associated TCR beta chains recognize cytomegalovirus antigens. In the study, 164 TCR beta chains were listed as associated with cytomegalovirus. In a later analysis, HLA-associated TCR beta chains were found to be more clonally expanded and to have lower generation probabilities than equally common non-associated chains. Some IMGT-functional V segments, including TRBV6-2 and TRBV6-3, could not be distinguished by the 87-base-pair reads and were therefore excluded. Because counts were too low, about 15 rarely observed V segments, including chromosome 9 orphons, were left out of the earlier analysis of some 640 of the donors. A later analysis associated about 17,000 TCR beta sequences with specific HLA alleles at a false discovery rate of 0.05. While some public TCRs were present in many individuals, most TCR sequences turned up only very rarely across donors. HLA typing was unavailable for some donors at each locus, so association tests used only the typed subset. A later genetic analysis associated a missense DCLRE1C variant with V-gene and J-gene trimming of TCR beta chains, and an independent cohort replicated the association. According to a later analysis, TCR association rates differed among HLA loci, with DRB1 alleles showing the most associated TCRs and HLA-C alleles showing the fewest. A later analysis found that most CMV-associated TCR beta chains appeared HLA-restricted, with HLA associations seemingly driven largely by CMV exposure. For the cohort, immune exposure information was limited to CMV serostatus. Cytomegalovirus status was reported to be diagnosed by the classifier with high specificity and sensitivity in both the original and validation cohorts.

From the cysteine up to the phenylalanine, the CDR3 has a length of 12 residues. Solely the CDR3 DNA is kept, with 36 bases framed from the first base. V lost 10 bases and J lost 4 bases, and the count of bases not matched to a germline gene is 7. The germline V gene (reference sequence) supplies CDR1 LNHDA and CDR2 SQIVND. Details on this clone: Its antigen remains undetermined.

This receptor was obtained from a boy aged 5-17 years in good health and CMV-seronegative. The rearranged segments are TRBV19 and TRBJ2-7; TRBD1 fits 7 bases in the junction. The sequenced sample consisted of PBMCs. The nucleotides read TGTGCCACCCGACAGGGAGCGTACGAGCAGTACTTC. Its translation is CATRQGAYEQYF.